This TCR beta chain is drawn from a study of blood T cell repertoires in COVID-19. Study-level background: There were acute and convalescent COVID-19 samples, and they came from the United States, Italy and Spain. The cDNA or gDNA used as material had been derived from T cells, B-cell-depleted T cells, or PBMCs.

The CDR3 runs to 15 residues. The germline gives CDR1 LNHDA, CDR2 SQIVND (reference sequence). The ends lost 0 bases at V and 5 bases at J; junction bases unmatched: 4. Under the authors' procedure: How many nucleated cells were present was estimated from reference gene primer amplification. Generated by immunoSEQ multiplex PCR, the TCRdb table keeps only in-frame clones and is missing some. V and J calls and clone size come straight from that table; D and trimming were deduced from the DNA. The table shows under 70,000 clones, with around four fifths occurring only once. The receptor's source is an elderly woman with active or convalescent COVID-19. The J gene is TRBJ1-5, the V gene TRBV19; 7 bases line up with TRBD1. Sequences were obtained from peripheral blood. CDR3 sequence reads: CASSIEQTGYQPQHF. The DNA of the CDR3 is TGTGCCAGTAGTATAGAACAGACAGGGTATCAGCCCCAGCATTTT.